The TCR beta chain described here comes from a study of Ad26.COV2.S vaccination and SARS-CoV-2 variants. The overall study: Donor joined the COV1001 Ad26.COV2.S trial arm. Findings of the study overall: Measures of TCR breadth and depth may have fallen short of total T cell responses.

With respect to this clone: The antigen is not known. A read error may account for a junction end that differs from germline.

Indicated treatment: around 19 received Ad26.COV2.S at low or high dose, single or two shots; roughly five received placebo; per-sample allocation not given. Day 63 after the first injection of vaccine or placebo was the sampling time. CDR3 length equals 11 residues. The germline CDR1 and CDR2 sequences are DFQATT and SNEGSKA (reference sequence). Repertoires were generated with immunoSEQ multiplex PCR, while TCRdb's copy carries only in-frame clones and drops some. The table records hundreds of thousands of clones, 75% to 90% of them present only once. This specimen was peripheral blood, taken in a trial of Ad26.COV2.S vaccine versus placebo. This receptor was obtained from a person aged 18-60 years who received the Ad26.COV2.S COVID-19 vaccine or a placebo. The chain uses TRBV20-1 and TRBJ2-3; possible D gene TRBD1, 5 bases. In DNA form, the CDR3 reads TGCAGTGCTAGGAAGTCTACAGGAGCTCATTTT. Protein: CSARKSTGAHF.